Listed below are T cell receptor beta chains from one sample, sequenced in a study of blood T cell repertoires in COVID-19. Only in-frame clones appear in the TCRdb table, and some are missing; sequencing was by immunoSEQ multiplex PCR. The table has fewer than 350,000 clones, 80% to 90% seen once. Sequencing was done on a sample of peripheral blood. The receptor source for this set is a man younger than 40 with COVID-19, enrolled during active disease. CDR3s include the opening cysteine and the closing phenylalanine or tryptophan. A D gene is named only where the DNA matches it firmly. Size values are once, few and many counts, or a class for expanded clones, and some rows have none.

j_call: TRBJ2-3; clone_size: -; d_call: TRBD1; v_call: TRBV24-1; cdr3_nt: TGTGCCACCAGTGAAACAGGGGCTAGCACAGATACGCAGTATTTT; cdr3_aa: CATSETGASTDTQYF
j_call: TRBJ2-4; clone_size: -; d_call: -; v_call: TRBV4-3; cdr3_nt: TGCGCCAGCAGCCAAGAGTACGGACTAGCCAAAAACATTCAGTACTTC; cdr3_aa: CASSQEYGLAKNIQYF
j_call: TRBJ2-7; clone_size: -; d_call: TRBD2; v_call: TRBV4-1; cdr3_nt: TGCGCCAGCAGCCTCCGGACTAGCGGGAGCCACGAGCAGTACTTC; cdr3_aa: CASSLRTSGSHEQYF
j_call: TRBJ1-2; clone_size: few; d_call: TRBD1; v_call: TRBV7-8; cdr3_nt: TGTGCCAGCAGCCAAGACAGGGATGGCTACACCTTC; cdr3_aa: CASSQDRDGYTF
j_call: TRBJ1-5; clone_size: -; d_call: TRBD1; v_call: TRBV6-6; cdr3_nt: TGTGCCAGCAGTTACGGTGGACAGGGGTCATTACAGCCCCAGCATTTT; cdr3_aa: CASSYGGQGSLQPQHF
j_call: TRBJ1-5; clone_size: -; d_call: -; v_call: TRBV19; cdr3_nt: TGTGCCAGTAGTATGACAGGAGAAAATAGCAATCAGCCCCAGCATTTT; cdr3_aa: CASSMTGENSNQPQHF
j_call: TRBJ2-1; clone_size: -; d_call: TRBD2; v_call: TRBV5-1; cdr3_nt: TGCGCCAGCAGCTTGGGGATAGCGGGAGTCAATGAGCAGTTCTTC; cdr3_aa: CASSLGIAGVNEQFF
j_call: TRBJ2-5; clone_size: -; d_call: -; v_call: TRBV11-2; cdr3_nt: TGTGCCAGCAGCTCGCAGGGCGCCTATGCAGAGACCCAGTACTTC; cdr3_aa: CASSSQGAYAETQYF
j_call: TRBJ2-5; clone_size: -; d_call: TRBD1; v_call: TRBV7-3; cdr3_nt: TGTGCCAGCAGCTTAGCGGGGACAGGGGTCGAGACCCAGTACTTC; cdr3_aa: CASSLAGTGVETQYF
j_call: TRBJ1-2; clone_size: once; d_call: TRBD1; v_call: TRBV6-2/TRBV6-3; cdr3_nt: TGTGCCAGCAGTTTTCGGACAGGGGGCTATGGCTACACCTTC; cdr3_aa: CASSFRTGGYGYTF
j_call: TRBJ2-2; clone_size: -; d_call: TRBD1; v_call: TRBV6-6; cdr3_nt: TGTGCCAGCAGAAAAGAGACAGGGGGGAACACCGGGGAGCTGTTTTTT; cdr3_aa: CASRKETGGNTGELFF
j_call: TRBJ2-7; clone_size: -; d_call: -; v_call: TRBV11-3; cdr3_nt: TGTGCCAGCAGCTTAAGGTCAGGGTATGGGTACGAGCAGTACTTC; cdr3_aa: CASSLRSGYGYEQYF
j_call: TRBJ2-7; clone_size: -; d_call: TRBD1; v_call: TRBV5-1; cdr3_nt: TGCGCCAGCAGCTTGGGGGACAGGGGGGTCTACGAGCAGTACTTC; cdr3_aa: CASSLGDRGVYEQYF
j_call: TRBJ1-2; clone_size: -; d_call: -; v_call: TRBV18; cdr3_nt: TGTGCCAGCTCACCAGTGCTGAACAGGGAACAGGGCTACACCTTC; cdr3_aa: CASSPVLNREQGYTF
j_call: TRBJ2-7; clone_size: -; d_call: TRBD2; v_call: TRBV5-1; cdr3_nt: TGCGCCAGCAGCGCGGGACTAGCGGTCTCCTACGAGCAGTACTTC; cdr3_aa: CASSAGLAVSYEQYF
j_call: TRBJ2-5; clone_size: -; d_call: -; v_call: TRBV6-5; cdr3_nt: TGTGCCAGCAGACCCCGGGGGATCCAAGAGACCCAGTACTTC; cdr3_aa: CASRPRGIQETQYF
j_call: TRBJ1-5; clone_size: -; d_call: -; v_call: TRBV18; cdr3_nt: TGTGCCAGCCTCGTTACAGTTAATAGCAATCAGCCCCAGCATTTT; cdr3_aa: CASLVTVNSNQPQHF
j_call: TRBJ1-6; clone_size: -; d_call: TRBD1; v_call: TRBV12-5; cdr3_nt: TGTGCTAGTGGTTTGCTACGTACTAGACAGGGGTATTCACCCCTCCACTTT; cdr3_aa: CASGLLRTRQGYSPLHF
j_call: TRBJ1-3; clone_size: -; d_call: TRBD1; v_call: TRBV28; cdr3_nt: TGTGCCAGCAGTTTATGGGCAGGGGGCTCTGGAAACACCATATATTTT; cdr3_aa: CASSLWAGGSGNTIYF
j_call: TRBJ1-2; clone_size: few; d_call: TRBD1; v_call: TRBV19; cdr3_nt: TGTGCCAGTAGTATCCCAAGCTGGCCGGGACAGGTGACCCTTGGTGGCTACACCTTC; cdr3_aa: CASSIPSWPGQVTLGGYTF
j_call: TRBJ1-5; clone_size: -; d_call: TRBD1; v_call: TRBV12-3/TRBV12-4; cdr3_nt: TGTGCCAGTGCACAGGGGTTGGGACAGCCCCAGCATTTT; cdr3_aa: CASAQGLGQPQHF
j_call: TRBJ2-5; clone_size: -; d_call: TRBD1; v_call: TRBV7-3; cdr3_nt: TGTGCCAGCAGCTTAATGGGGACAGAAGAGACCCAGTACTTC; cdr3_aa: CASSLMGTEETQYF
j_call: TRBJ2-7; clone_size: -; d_call: TRBD2; v_call: TRBV6-2/TRBV6-3; cdr3_nt: TGTGCCAGCAGTTCACCGGGACTAGCGGTCTCCTACGAGCAGTACTTC; cdr3_aa: CASSSPGLAVSYEQYF
j_call: TRBJ1-4; clone_size: -; d_call: TRBD1; v_call: TRBV7-2; cdr3_nt: TGTGCCAGCAGCTTAGACCTTGTGACAGGGGATGAAAAACTGTTTTTT; cdr3_aa: CASSLDLVTGDEKLFF
j_call: TRBJ1-6; clone_size: -; d_call: -; v_call: TRBV3-1/TRBV3-2; cdr3_nt: TGTGCCAGCAGCCAACAGGGAATCCCCTATAATTCACCCCTCCACTTT; cdr3_aa: CASSQQGIPYNSPLHF
j_call: TRBJ2-1; clone_size: -; d_call: -; v_call: TRBV13; cdr3_nt: TGTGCCAGCAGCTTATCAGGTGGGCGAAGCTCCTACAATGAGCAGTTCTTC; cdr3_aa: CASSLSGGRSSYNEQFF
j_call: TRBJ1-1; clone_size: few; d_call: TRBD1; v_call: TRBV6-1; cdr3_nt: TGTGCCAGCAGTGACGGACAGGGGGCGCGGGGCACTGAAGCTTTCTTT; cdr3_aa: CASSDGQGARGTEAFF
j_call: TRBJ2-1; clone_size: few; d_call: -; v_call: TRBV7-3; cdr3_nt: TGTGCCAGCAGCTTAAATTCGGGAGTTGTCTACAATGAGCAGTTCTTC; cdr3_aa: CASSLNSGVVYNEQFF
j_call: TRBJ2-1; clone_size: -; d_call: TRBD2; v_call: TRBV19; cdr3_nt: TGTGCCAGTAGTAGAGTAGCGGGGAACAATGAGCAGTTCTTC; cdr3_aa: CASSRVAGNNEQFF
j_call: TRBJ1-1; clone_size: -; d_call: -; v_call: TRBV28; cdr3_nt: TGTGCCAGCAGTTTAGTAAACACTGAAGCTTTCTTT; cdr3_aa: CASSLVNTEAFF
j_call: TRBJ2-7; clone_size: few; d_call: TRBD1; v_call: TRBV18; cdr3_nt: TGTGCCAGCTCACCACGCGGGACAGGGTTCTACGAGCAGTACTTC; cdr3_aa: CASSPRGTGFYEQYF
j_call: TRBJ2-3; clone_size: -; d_call: -; v_call: TRBV25-1; cdr3_nt: TGTGCCAGCAGAGCGGCGGGCGATACGCAGTATTTT; cdr3_aa: CASRAAGDTQYF
j_call: TRBJ1-1; clone_size: -; d_call: TRBD1; v_call: TRBV18; cdr3_nt: TGTGCCAGCTCACCAGGTAGGGGGCACGGCACTGAAGCTTTCTTT; cdr3_aa: CASSPGRGHGTEAFF
j_call: TRBJ2-3; clone_size: -; d_call: TRBD2; v_call: TRBV24-1; cdr3_nt: TGTGCCACCAGTGACCCCCGCGGGGGTAAAAAGTATTTT; cdr3_aa: CATSDPRGGKKYF
j_call: TRBJ2-3; clone_size: -; d_call: -; v_call: TRBV10-3; cdr3_nt: TGTGCCATCAGTGTGGGCGGGGATAGGACAGATACGCAGTATTTT; cdr3_aa: CAISVGGDRTDTQYF
j_call: TRBJ1-2; clone_size: -; d_call: TRBD1; v_call: TRBV27; cdr3_nt: TGTGCCAGCAGGGAGACAGGGTTGTTGGATGGCTACACCTTC; cdr3_aa: CASRETGLLDGYTF
j_call: TRBJ1-2; clone_size: -; d_call: TRBD1; v_call: TRBV14; cdr3_nt: TGTGCCAGCAGCCAAGCGGGACAGGGGTATGGCTACACCTTC; cdr3_aa: CASSQAGQGYGYTF
j_call: TRBJ2-7; clone_size: -; d_call: -; v_call: TRBV7-2; cdr3_nt: TGTGCCAGCAGCCCGGGACAAAACTACGAGCAGTACTTC; cdr3_aa: CASSPGQNYEQYF
j_call: TRBJ1-5; clone_size: -; d_call: TRBD1; v_call: TRBV6-1; cdr3_nt: TGTGCCAGCAGTGAGATTGGAGGGGGCGCATTTCAGCCCCAGCATTTT; cdr3_aa: CASSEIGGGAFQPQHF
j_call: TRBJ1-2; clone_size: -; d_call: TRBD1; v_call: TRBV6-5; cdr3_nt: TGTGCCAGCAGTTTGGGGACAGCTAACTATGGCTACACCTTC; cdr3_aa: CASSLGTANYGYTF
j_call: TRBJ1-1; clone_size: -; d_call: -; v_call: TRBV7-9; cdr3_nt: TGTGCCAGCAGCTTATCCAACGGTGAAGCTTTCTTT; cdr3_aa: CASSLSNGEAFF
j_call: TRBJ1-5; clone_size: -; d_call: -; v_call: TRBV30; cdr3_nt: TGTGCCTGGAGTGTAGGAGGAAGCAATCAGCCCCAGCATTTT; cdr3_aa: CAWSVGGSNQPQHF
j_call: TRBJ2-1; clone_size: -; d_call: TRBD1; v_call: TRBV4-3; cdr3_nt: TGCGCCAGCAGCCAAGCGGGGACAGCGATGTCCTACAATGAGCAGTTCTTC; cdr3_aa: CASSQAGTAMSYNEQFF
j_call: TRBJ1-6; clone_size: few; d_call: TRBD1; v_call: TRBV27; cdr3_nt: TGTGCCAGCAGTTTCCGTCGGCCGGGACAGGGGGCAGGGTCACCCCTCCACTTT; cdr3_aa: CASSFRRPGQGAGSPLHF
j_call: TRBJ2-5; clone_size: -; d_call: -; v_call: TRBV5-1; cdr3_nt: TGCGCCAGCAGCTTGTTTCCCGGAGAGACCCAGTACTTC; cdr3_aa: CASSLFPGETQYF
j_call: TRBJ1-6; clone_size: -; d_call: -; v_call: TRBV13; cdr3_nt: TGTGCCAGCAGCTCCGTACAGGGAATTTCACCCCTCCACTTT; cdr3_aa: CASSSVQGISPLHF
j_call: TRBJ2-1; clone_size: -; d_call: TRBD2; v_call: TRBV19; cdr3_nt: TGTGCCAGTAAGACTAGCGCTTCCCACAATGAGCAGTTCTTC; cdr3_aa: CASKTSASHNEQFF
j_call: TRBJ2-3; clone_size: -; d_call: -; v_call: TRBV4-2; cdr3_nt: TGTGCCAGCAGCCAACAATCAGATACGCAGTATTTT; cdr3_aa: CASSQQSDTQYF
j_call: TRBJ2-2; clone_size: -; d_call: -; v_call: TRBV4-2; cdr3_nt: TGTGCCAGCAGGGGATCAGGACAGAACACCGGGGAGCTGTTTTTT; cdr3_aa: CASRGSGQNTGELFF
j_call: TRBJ2-7; clone_size: -; d_call: TRBD2; v_call: TRBV10-3; cdr3_nt: TGTGCCATCAGTAATGGACTAGACTACGAGCAGTACTTC; cdr3_aa: CAISNGLDYEQYF
j_call: TRBJ1-4; clone_size: -; d_call: TRBD1; v_call: TRBV5-1; cdr3_nt: TGCGCCAGCAGCTCCCGGACAGGGGGCAGCGGTAATGAAAAACTGTTTTTT; cdr3_aa: CASSSRTGGSGNEKLFF
j_call: TRBJ2-1; clone_size: -; d_call: TRBD2; v_call: TRBV19; cdr3_nt: TGTGCCAGTAGTCGTAGACTAGCCGCGAGCTCCTACAATGAGCAGTTCTTC; cdr3_aa: CASSRRLAASSYNEQFF
j_call: TRBJ2-3; clone_size: -; d_call: -; v_call: TRBV27; cdr3_nt: TGTGCCAGCAGTCCGCGGGACCCTAGGGAGACAGATACGCAGTATTTT; cdr3_aa: CASSPRDPRETDTQYF
j_call: TRBJ2-5; clone_size: -; d_call: TRBD2; v_call: TRBV5-1; cdr3_nt: TGCGCCAGCAGCTGGGCCAGCGGGGGTGGAGAGACCCAGTACTTC; cdr3_aa: CASSWASGGGETQYF
j_call: TRBJ1-1; clone_size: -; d_call: -; v_call: TRBV6-6; cdr3_nt: TGTGCCAGCAGTTACTCGGGGCTTGACAACACTGAAGCTTTCTTT; cdr3_aa: CASSYSGLDNTEAFF
j_call: TRBJ1-1; clone_size: -; d_call: TRBD1; v_call: TRBV10-2; cdr3_nt: TGCGCCAGCAGTTTAGACAGGGGGGGGACTGAAGCTTTCTTT; cdr3_aa: CASSLDRGGTEAFF
j_call: TRBJ2-5; clone_size: -; d_call: TRBD2; v_call: TRBV6-5; cdr3_nt: TGTGCCAGCAGTTCCGCCGGGACTAGCGGGAGGGGGACCCAGTACTTC; cdr3_aa: CASSSAGTSGRGTQYF
j_call: TRBJ2-3; clone_size: -; d_call: -; v_call: TRBV9; cdr3_nt: TGTGCCAGCATGGGGCTAGGCAGCACAGATACGCAGTATTTT; cdr3_aa: CASMGLGSTDTQYF
j_call: TRBJ1-1; clone_size: -; d_call: TRBD1; v_call: TRBV10-3; cdr3_nt: TGTGCCATCAGTGAGTCTTTAGTAGGGACAGGGCAGTTCACTGAAGCTTTCTTT; cdr3_aa: CAISESLVGTGQFTEAFF